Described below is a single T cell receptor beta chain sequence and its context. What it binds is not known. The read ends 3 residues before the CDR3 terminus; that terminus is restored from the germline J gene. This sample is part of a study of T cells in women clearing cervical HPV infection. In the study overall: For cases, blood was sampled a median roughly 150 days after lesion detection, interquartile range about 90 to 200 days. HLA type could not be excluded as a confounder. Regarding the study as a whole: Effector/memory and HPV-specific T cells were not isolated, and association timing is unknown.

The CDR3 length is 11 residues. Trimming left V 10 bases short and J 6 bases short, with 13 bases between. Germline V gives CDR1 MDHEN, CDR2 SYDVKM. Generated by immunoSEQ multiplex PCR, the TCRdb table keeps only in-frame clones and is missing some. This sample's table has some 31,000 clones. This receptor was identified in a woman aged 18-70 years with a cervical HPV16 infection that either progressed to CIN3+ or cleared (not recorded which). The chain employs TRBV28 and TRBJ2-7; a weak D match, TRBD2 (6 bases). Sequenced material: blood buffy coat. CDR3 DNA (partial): TGTGCCACCGCTCGGGGGAGCGAG. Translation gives CATARGSE. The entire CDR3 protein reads CATARGSEQYF.